These 20 T cell receptor beta chains were all obtained from the same sample, sequenced in a study of cytomegalovirus exposure and HLA in healthy donors. The PCR made use of 60 Vbeta and 13 Jbeta primers. Data came from immunoSEQ multiplex PCR; TCRdb stores just in-frame clones and leaves some out. Altogether about 82,000 clones are present, 70% to 85% being singletons, with the ten largest covering approximately 20%. Sequencing was performed on PBMCs. These receptors were taken from a man in his 70s in good health and CMV-seropositive.

The table lists this clone with a count of one. V usage is TRBV6-1 and J usage is TRBJ1-5, with D perhaps matching TRBD1 (6 bases). Germline CDR1 is MNHNS and CDR2 is SASEGT. Trimming shortened V by 1 base and J by 1 base, and 14 bases separated the two germline ends. The CDR3 consists of 17 residues. DNA of the CDR3: TGTGCCAGCAGTGAAGTTATTGGGGGGGCCAGCAATCAGCCCCAGCATTTT. Translating gives CASSEVIGGASNQPQHF.

In this sample, this clone turned up a few times. V and J are TRBV6-1 and TRBJ1-1; the D is unclear. The germline gives CDR1 MNHNS, CDR2 SASEGT. The V and J ends lost 3 bases and 1 base respectively, with 12 bases between them. The length of the CDR3 is 15 residues. The CDR3 region has the DNA TGTGCCAGCAGTGACTCACGGTCGGGGAACACTGAAGCTTTCTTT. It encodes CASSDSRSGNTEAFF.

The chain carries TRBV28 and TRBJ2-7, with TRBD2 matching over 9 bases. CDR1 and CDR2 from the germline V gene are MDHEN and SYDVKM. The J segment lost 4 bases and the V segment lost 6 bases, leaving 10 bases of the junction unmatched. The CDR3 length is 15 residues. The chain's CDR3 is CASSSSSGRLYEQYF. As DNA, the CDR3 is TGTGCCAGCAGCTCCTCGAGCGGGAGGTTATACGAGCAGTACTTC.

The genes are TRBV4-1 and TRBJ2-3, with D possibly TRBD1 on 6 matching bases. In germline, CDR1 is MGHRA, CDR2 YSYEKL. This CDR3 is 15 amino acids long. V lost 4 bases and J 2 bases, leaving 13 bases between the germline ends. CDR3 region: CASSPGVRATDTQYF. CDR3 in DNA: TGCGCCAGCAGCCCAGGGGTCAGGGCCACAGATACGCAGTATTTT.

The chain links TRBV2 to TRBJ1-2; 8 nucleotides agree with TRBD1. The CDR3 has 13 residues. The V gene's germline CDR1 is SNHLY and CDR2 FYNNEI. Trimming at V came to 8 bases and at J to 3 bases, leaving 5 bases not matched to a gene. In nucleotides, the CDR3 is TGTGCCAGCGCGGCAGGGGGCGACTATGGCTACACCTTC. Translated, it gives CASAAGGDYGYTF.

The CDR3 here is CASSLVGGEQFF. CDR3 bases: TGCGCCAGCAGCTTGGTGGGGGGTGAGCAGTTCTTC. The J gene is TRBJ2-1, the V gene TRBV5-1; the D gene is possibly TRBD2 (6 bases). V was clipped by 0 bases and J by 9 bases, with 7 bases between them. This CDR3 region has 12 residues. CDR1 and CDR2 (germline): SGHRS, YFSETQ.

This chain uses TRBV5-1 with TRBJ1-1; no clear D gene. Trimming took 1 base from V and 1 from J, leaving 11 bases between them. The germline gives CDR1 SGHRS, CDR2 YFSETQ. The CDR3 loop spans 15 amino acids. This CDR3 reads CASSLYLFANTEAFF. DNA of the CDR3: TGCGCCAGCAGCTTGTATCTATTCGCGAACACTGAAGCTTTCTTT.

The gene calls are TRBV6-5 and TRBJ1-1; D gene unclear. Germline CDR1 is MNHEY and CDR2 is SVGAGI. CDR3 length equals 12 residues. V lost 8 bases and J lost 11, with 18 bases in between. CDR3 sequence: CASVSRLRRAFF. CDR3 nucleotide sequence: TGTGCCAGCGTCTCGCGGTTAAGGCGGGCTTTCTTT.

The V gene is TRBV4-1, the J gene TRBJ2-4; D might be TRBD2 (5 bases). Trimming took off 2 bases at V and 8 bases at J, with 10 bases between the two ends. Germline V gene data show CDR1 as MGHRA and CDR2 as YSYEKL. There are 13 residues in the CDR3. CDR3 nucleotides: TGCGCCAGCAGCCAATATGAGGAGGACATTCAGTACTTC. Protein sequence: CASSQYEEDIQYF.

This clone came up once. V and J are TRBV7-9 and TRBJ1-1; 8 bases align to TRBD1. The CDR3 has 15 residues. Germline assignment: CDR1 SEHNR and CDR2 FQNEAQ (reference sequence). V dropped 2 bases and J dropped 3; count of bases not matched to a gene: 5. This CDR3 reads CASSLQSGGHTEAFF. The CDR3 coding sequence is TGTGCCAGCAGCTTACAGTCAGGGGGCCACACTGAAGCTTTCTTT.

J is TRBJ1-4 and V is TRBV27, with TRBD1 identical over 7 bases. The CDR3 spans 19 residues. The junction had 12 bases not matched to a gene; V was cut back by 2 bases and J by 0 bases. Germline CDR1 MNHEY, CDR2 SMNVEV (reference sequence). CDR3 DNA sequence: TGTGCCAGCAGTTTAACCGGGACAGCCCGTTATGCAACTAATGAAAAACTGTTTTTT. Encoded protein: CASSLTGTARYATNEKLFF.

The V and J genes are TRBV2 and TRBJ2-1, with D uncertain. V lost 5 bases and J lost 3, with 5 bases in between. The germline V gene encodes CDR1 SNHLY and CDR2 FYNNEI. This CDR3 contains 12 residues. This CDR3 reads CASSQDYNEQFF. The CDR3 coding sequence is TGTGCCAGCAGTCAGGACTACAATGAGCAGTTCTTC.

The V call is TRBV7-9, the J call TRBJ2-3; a weak D match, TRBD1 (6 bases). The CDR3 runs 14 residues. Germline V gene lookup returns CDR1 SEHNR and CDR2 FQNEAQ (reference sequence). V was cut by 5 bases and J by 6 bases, with 15 bases left in between. CDR3 DNA: TGTGCCAGCAGCCCCAGGGGATACGACGATACGCAGTATTTT. Residues: CASSPRGYDDTQYF.

The chain links TRBV4-1 to TRBJ2-5, with 9 bases fitting TRBD2. Germline assignment: CDR1 MGHRA and CDR2 YSYEKL. J was trimmed by 4 bases and V by 0 bases; bases with no gene match: 12. This CDR3 has 18 amino acids. The CDR3 DNA sequence: TGCGCCAGCAGCCAAGATGAATTTCGCGGGAGGGCCCCAGAGACCCAGTACTTC. Its protein product is CASSQDEFRGRAPETQYF.

This clone has only a few counts. The chain has TRBV2 and TRBJ2-4; 7 bases align to TRBD2. CDR1 and CDR2 from the germline V gene are SNHLY and FYNNEI. CDR3 length: 16 residues. The J segment lost 0 bases and the V segment lost 6 bases, leaving 8 bases of the junction unmatched. CDR3 sequence (DNA): TGTGCCAGCAGGGGGGGGGATACAGGAGCCAAAAACATTCAGTACTTC. Its translation: CASRGGDTGAKNIQYF.

The CDR3 sequence is CASSQEGGGEQFF. The DNA of the CDR3 is TGTGCCAGCAGCCAAGAGGGGGGTGGTGAGCAGTTCTTC. This chain joins TRBV4-2 and TRBJ2-1, with D tentatively TRBD2 (6 bases). This CDR3 spans 13 amino acids. V lost 0 bases and J lost 9, with 9 bases in between. Looked up from germline, CDR1 is LGHNA and CDR2 is YNFKEQ.

The CDR3 DNA sequence: TGCGCCAGCAGCCAAGATCCAGGAGGGAGTTATGGCTACACCTTC. Protein: CASSQDPGGSYGYTF. The rearrangement links TRBV4-3 to TRBJ1-2; D gene unclear. The CDR3 is made up of 15 amino acids. V gave up 0 bases and J gave up 5 bases, with 13 bases separating them. The germline gives CDR1 LGHNA, CDR2 YSLEER.

This clone was detected once. V gene TRBV28 combines with J gene TRBJ2-3, with TRBD1 matching 8 bases. The V segment lost 7 bases and the J segment 2 bases; nucleotides outside the gene matches: 8. The CDR3 is 15 amino acids. Germline-derived CDR1 and CDR2 are MDHEN and SYDVKM. CDR3 region: CASTWATGDTDTQYF. Written as DNA, the CDR3 is TGTGCCAGCACTTGGGCGACAGGGGACACAGATACGCAGTATTTT.

In nucleotides, the CDR3 is TGTGCCTGGAGCCTTCAGGGGCGTGAGCCCCAGCATTTT. Protein sequence: CAWSLQGREPQHF. The rearrangement uses TRBV30 and TRBJ1-5, with D possibly TRBD1 on 6 matching bases. Germline CDR1 is GTSNPN and CDR2 is SVGIG (reference sequence). Trimming removed 3 bases at V and 8 bases at J, with 14 bases between. The CDR3 consists of 13 residues.

V gene TRBV19 combines with J gene TRBJ1-5; no definite D call. Deletions cut 6 bases from V and 1 base from J, with 7 bases between. This CDR3 comprises 13 residues. Per germline, CDR1 LNHDA and CDR2 SQIVND (reference sequence). CDR3 sequence (DNA): TGTGCCAGTAGCGAACAGAGCAATCAGCCCCAGCATTTT. Translation: CASSEQSNQPQHF.